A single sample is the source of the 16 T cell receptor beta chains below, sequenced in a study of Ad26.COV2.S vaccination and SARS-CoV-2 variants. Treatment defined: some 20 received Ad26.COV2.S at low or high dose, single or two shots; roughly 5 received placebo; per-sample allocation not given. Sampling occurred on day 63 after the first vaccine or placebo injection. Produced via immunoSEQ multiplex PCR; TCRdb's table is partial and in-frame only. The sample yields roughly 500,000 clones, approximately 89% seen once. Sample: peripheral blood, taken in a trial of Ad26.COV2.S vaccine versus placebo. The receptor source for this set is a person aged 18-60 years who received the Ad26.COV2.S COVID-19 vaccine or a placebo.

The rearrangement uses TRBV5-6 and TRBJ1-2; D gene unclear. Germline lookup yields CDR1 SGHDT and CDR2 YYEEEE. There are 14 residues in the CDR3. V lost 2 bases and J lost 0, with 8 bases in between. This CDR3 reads CASSFRGANYGYTF. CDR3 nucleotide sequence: TGTGCCAGCAGCTTCCGGGGAGCTAACTATGGCTACACCTTC.

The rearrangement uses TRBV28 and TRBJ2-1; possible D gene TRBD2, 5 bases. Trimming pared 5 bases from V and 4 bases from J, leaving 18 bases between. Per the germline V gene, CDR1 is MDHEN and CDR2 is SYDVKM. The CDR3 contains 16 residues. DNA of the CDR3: TGTGCCAGCAGTCCCCTCTCTAGCCCTGGGTACAATGAGCAGTTCTTC. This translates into CASSPLSSPGYNEQFF.

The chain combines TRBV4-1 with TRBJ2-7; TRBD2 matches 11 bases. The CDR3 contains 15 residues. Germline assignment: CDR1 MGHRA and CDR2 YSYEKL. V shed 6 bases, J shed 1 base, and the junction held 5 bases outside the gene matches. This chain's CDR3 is CASRRTSGGSYEQYF. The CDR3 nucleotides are TGCGCCAGCAGACGCACTAGCGGGGGATCCTACGAGCAGTACTTC.

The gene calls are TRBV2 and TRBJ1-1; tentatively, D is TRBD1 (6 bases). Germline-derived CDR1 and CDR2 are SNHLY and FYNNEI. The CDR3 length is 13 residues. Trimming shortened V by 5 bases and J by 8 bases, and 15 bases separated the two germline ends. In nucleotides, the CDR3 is TGTGCCAGCAGTTTGGGAACAGACAGGGAAGCTTTCTTT. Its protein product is CASSLGTDREAFF.

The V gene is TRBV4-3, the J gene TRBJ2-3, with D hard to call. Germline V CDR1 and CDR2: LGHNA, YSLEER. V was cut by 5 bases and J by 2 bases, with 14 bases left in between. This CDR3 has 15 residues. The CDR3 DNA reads TGCGCCAGCAGCTTCTCCCCCCAGGACACAGATACGCAGTATTTT. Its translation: CASSFSPQDTDTQYF.

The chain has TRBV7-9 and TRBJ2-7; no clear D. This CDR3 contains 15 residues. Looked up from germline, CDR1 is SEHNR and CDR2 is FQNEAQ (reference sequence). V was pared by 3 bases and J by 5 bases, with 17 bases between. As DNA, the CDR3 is TGTGCCAGCAGCTTCGACTCTTCTAGTCGGCACGAGCAGTACTTC. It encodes CASSFDSSSRHEQYF.

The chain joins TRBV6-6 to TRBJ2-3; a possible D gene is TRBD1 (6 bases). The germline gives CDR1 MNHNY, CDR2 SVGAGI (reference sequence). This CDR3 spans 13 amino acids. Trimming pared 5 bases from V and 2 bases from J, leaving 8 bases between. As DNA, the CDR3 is TGTGCCAGCAGTGGACAGTTCACAGATACGCAGTATTTT. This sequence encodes CASSGQFTDTQYF.

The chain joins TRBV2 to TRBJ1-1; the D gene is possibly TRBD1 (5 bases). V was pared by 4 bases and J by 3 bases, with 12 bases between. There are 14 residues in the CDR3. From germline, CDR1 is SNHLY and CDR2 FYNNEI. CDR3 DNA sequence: TGTGCCAGCAGTGGAGGGGCTAGGGACACTGAAGCTTTCTTT. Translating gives CASSGGARDTEAFF.

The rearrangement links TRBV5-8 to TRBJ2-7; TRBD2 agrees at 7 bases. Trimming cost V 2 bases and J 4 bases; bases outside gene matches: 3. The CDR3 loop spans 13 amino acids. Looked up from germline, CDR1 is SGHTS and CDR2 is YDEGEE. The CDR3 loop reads CASSLTGGYEQYV. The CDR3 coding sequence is TGTGCCAGCAGCTTAACGGGGGGTTACGAGCAGTACGTC.

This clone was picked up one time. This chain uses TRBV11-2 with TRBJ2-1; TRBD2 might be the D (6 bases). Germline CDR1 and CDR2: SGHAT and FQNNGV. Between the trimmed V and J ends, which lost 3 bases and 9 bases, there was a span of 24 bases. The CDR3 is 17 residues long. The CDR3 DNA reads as TGTGCCAGCAGCTTCCCTTCCACTAGCTGGGAGTTGGGTGAGCAGTTCTTC. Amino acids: CASSFPSTSWELGEQFF. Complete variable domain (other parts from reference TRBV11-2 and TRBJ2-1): EAGVAQSPRYKIIEKRQSVAFWCNPISGHATLYWYQQILGQGPKLLIQFQNNGVVDDSQLPKDRFSAERLKGVDSTLKIQPAKLEDSAVYLCASSFPSTSWELGEQFFGPGTRLTVL.

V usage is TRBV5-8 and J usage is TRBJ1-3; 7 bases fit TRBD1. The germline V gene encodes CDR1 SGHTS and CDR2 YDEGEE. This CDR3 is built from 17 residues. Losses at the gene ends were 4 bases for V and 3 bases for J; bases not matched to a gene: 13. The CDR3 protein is CASSRMTGTPSGNTIYF. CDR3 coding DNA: TGTGCCAGCAGCCGGATGACAGGGACTCCGAGTGGAAACACCATATATTTT.

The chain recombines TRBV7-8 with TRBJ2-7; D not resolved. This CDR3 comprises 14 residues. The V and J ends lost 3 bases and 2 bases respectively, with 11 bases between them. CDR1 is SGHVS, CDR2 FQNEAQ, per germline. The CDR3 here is CASSFSPGTYEQYV. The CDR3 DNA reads TGTGCCAGCAGCTTCAGCCCGGGCACCTACGAGCAGTACGTC.

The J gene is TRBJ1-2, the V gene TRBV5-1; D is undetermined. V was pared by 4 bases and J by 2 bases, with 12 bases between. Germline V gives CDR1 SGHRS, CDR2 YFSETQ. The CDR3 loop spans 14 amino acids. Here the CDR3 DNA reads TGCGCCAGCAGCCCCGGGTCTACAAACTATGGCTACACCTTC. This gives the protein CASSPGSTNYGYTF.

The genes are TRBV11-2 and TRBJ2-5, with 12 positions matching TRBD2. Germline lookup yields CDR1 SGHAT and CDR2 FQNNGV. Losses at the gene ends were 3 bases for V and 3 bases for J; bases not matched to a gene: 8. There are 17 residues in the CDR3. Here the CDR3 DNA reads TGTGCCAGCAGCTTTGGACTAGCGGGAAGGGGGAAAGAGACCCAGTACTTC. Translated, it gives CASSFGLAGRGKETQYF.

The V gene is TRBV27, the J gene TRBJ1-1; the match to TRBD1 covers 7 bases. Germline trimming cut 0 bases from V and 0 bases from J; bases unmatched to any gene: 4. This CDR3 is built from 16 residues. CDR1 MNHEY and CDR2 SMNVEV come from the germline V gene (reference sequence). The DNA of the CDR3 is TGTGCCAGCAGTTTATCAGGGGGCAGACTGAACACTGAAGCTTTCTTT. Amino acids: CASSLSGGRLNTEAFF.

The CDR3 coding sequence is TGCAGCGTTGATAACTCGGTTACCAGCACAGATACGCAGTATTTT. It codes for CSVDNSVTSTDTQYF. The rearrangement uses TRBV29-1 and TRBJ2-3, with no clear D. V gave up 3 bases and J gave up 0 bases, with 13 bases separating them. Germline V gene data show CDR1 as SQVTM and CDR2 as ANQGSEA. The CDR3 loop spans 15 amino acids.